These 24 T cell receptor beta chains came from one sample sequenced in a study of naive and memory T cell subsets. Both TRBC1 and TRBC2 were covered by a beta constant-region primer of two equimolar oligonucleotides. TCRdb analysed the UMI-ligation and nested PCR reads with MiXCR anew, one entry per CDR3 protein. Seen here are roughly 140,000 distinct CDR3 sequences, about a sixth observed once, and the top ten hold 0.14% to 0.15%. Sequenced input: naive CD4+ T cells from blood. These receptor sequences come from a human donor in good health.

This clonotype was detected only a few times. The chain links TRBV10-3 to TRBJ1-2; D perhaps matches TRBD1 (5 bases). CDR3 size: 12 residues. Per the germline V gene, CDR1 is ENHRY and CDR2 is SYGVKD. The germline V and J ends were trimmed by 2 bases and 5 bases, with 6 bases remaining between them. The DNA of the CDR3 is TGTGCCATCAGTGAGGGGGCTTATGGCTACACCTTC. Its translation is CAISEGAYGYTF.

The sample holds a few counts of this clonotype. The CDR3 nucleotides read TGTGCCAGCAGCCCCTCTCCTGGGGCCCACGAGCAGTACTTC. This codes for CASSPSPGAHEQYF. The V gene is TRBV5-4, the J gene TRBJ2-7; D might be TRBD1 (5 bases). This CDR3 spans 14 amino acids. V lost 4 bases and J lost 5, with 16 bases in between. Germline V gene sequence: CDR1 SGHNT, CDR2 YYREEE (reference sequence).

The rearrangement joins TRBV5-1 to TRBJ2-1; D is ambiguous. V was clipped by 7 bases and J by 4 bases, with 9 bases between them. This CDR3 has 12 amino acids. Per germline, CDR1 SGHRS and CDR2 YFSETQ. Here the CDR3 DNA reads TGCGCCAGCTCTACTACATACAATGAGCAGTTCTTC. This sequence encodes CASSTTYNEQFF. Full variable domain (remainder filled in from reference TRBV5-1 and TRBJ2-1): KAGVTQTPRYLIKTRGQQVTLSCSPISGHRSVSWYQQTPGQGLQFLFEYFSETQRNKGNFPGRFSGRQFSNSRSEMNVSTLELGDSALYLCASSTTYNEQFFGPGTRLTVL.

This chain joins TRBV5-1 and TRBJ2-1, with 7 bases fitting TRBD1. Germline trimming cut 0 bases from V and 5 bases from J; bases unmatched to any gene: 5. Germline CDR1 is SGHRS and CDR2 is YFSETQ. This CDR3 comprises 15 residues. As DNA, the CDR3 is TGCGCCAGCAGCTTGGCCGGGACAGTGGACAATGAGCAGTTCTTC. It yields the protein CASSLAGTVDNEQFF.

The gene calls are TRBV14 and TRBJ2-1; 8 bases map to TRBD2. Losses at the gene ends were 4 bases for V and 9 bases for J; bases not matched to a gene: 11. There are 15 residues in the CDR3. Germline V gene sequence: CDR1 SGHDN, CDR2 FVKESK. CDR3 DNA: TGTGCCAGCAGCCCTAGCGGGCTGGTTTTTTCTGAGCAGTTCTTC. Translating gives CASSPSGLVFSEQFF.

In this sample, this clonotype turned up a few times. The chain has TRBV7-2 and TRBJ1-6; TRBD1 matches 7 bases. Germline V lookup: CDR1 SGHTA, CDR2 FQGNSA. The CDR3 has 14 residues. V lost 5 bases and J lost 7; bases outside the gene matches: 5. This chain's CDR3 is CASSAQGGNSPLHF. The CDR3 region has the DNA TGTGCCAGCAGCGCGCAGGGGGGGAATTCACCCCTCCACTTT.

The V gene is TRBV10-3, the J gene TRBJ2-7, with 7 bases that match TRBD2. The CDR3 is 15 residues long. V trimming: 6 bases; J trimming: 0 bases; junction bases outside the gene matches: 8. Per germline, CDR1 ENHRY and CDR2 SYGVKD. The CDR3 spells CAIRTTSAPSYEQYF. CDR3 nucleotides: TGTGCCATCAGGACTACTAGCGCACCCTCCTACGAGCAGTACTTC.

In its sample, this clonotype was seen a few times. The V and J genes are TRBV20-1 and TRBJ2-5, with 10 bases identical to TRBD2. J gave up 1 base and V 1 base, and 3 bases lay outside the gene matches. CDR1 and CDR2 from the germline V gene are DFQATT and SNEGSKA (reference sequence). This CDR3 is built from 15 residues. CDR3 region: CSARGRTSGQETQYF. The CDR3 DNA reads TGCAGTGCTAGAGGGCGGACTAGCGGCCAAGAGACCCAGTACTTC.

A few counts support this clonotype. The chain joins TRBV6-2 or TRBV6-3 to TRBJ2-2; TRBD2 is a possible D gene (5 bases). The CDR3 loop spans 15 amino acids. Germline V gene sequence: CDR1 MNHEY, CDR2 SVGEGT. V was clipped by 4 bases and J by 4 bases, with 13 bases between them. The CDR3 DNA sequence: TGTGCCAGCAGTTTGTTCCGGGGTAGCACCGGGGAGCTGTTTTTT. This codes for CASSLFRGSTGELFF.

Only a few counts were recorded for this clonotype. This chain's CDR3 is CASSLSWSSTSTDTQYF. The CDR3 bases are TGCGCCAGCAGCTTAAGTTGGTCCTCCACTAGCACAGATACGCAGTATTTT. The J gene is TRBJ2-3, the V gene TRBV5-1; the D is unclear. V was shortened by 2 bases and J by 0 bases, with 16 bases between the two germline ends. The CDR3 covers 17 residues. Germline lookup yields CDR1 SGHRS and CDR2 YFSETQ.

In DNA, the CDR3 is TGTGCCACCGGTCGACTAGCGGGAAGGTACGAGCAGTACTTC. It encodes CATGRLAGRYEQYF. The genes are TRBV6-1 and TRBJ2-7; 11 bases align to TRBD2. CDR1 is MNHNS, CDR2 SASEGT, per germline. The trim removed 10 bases at V and 4 bases at J, leaving 9 bases unmatched. This CDR3 has 14 amino acids.

This clonotype came up a few times. The gene calls are TRBV9 and TRBJ1-6, with D hard to call. V shed 4 bases and J shed 4 bases, with 12 bases lying between them. Germline CDR1 is SGDLS and CDR2 is YYNGEE. This CDR3 region has 15 residues. The DNA of the CDR3 is TGTGCCAGCAGCAGAGTCGGGCTTTATAATTCACCCCTCCACTTT. Amino acids: CASSRVGLYNSPLHF.

This chain connects TRBV6-1 to TRBJ1-6; TRBD1 aligns across 8 bases. The CDR3 is made up of 18 amino acids. Germline CDR1 reads MNHNS; CDR2 reads SASEGT. The V and J ends lost 1 base and 4 bases, in that order; junction bases with no gene match: 9. In DNA, the CDR3 is TGTGCCAGCAGTGAAGTTTTTTTGGACAGGGCTTATAATTCACCCCTCCACTTT. Protein product: CASSEVFLDRAYNSPLHF.

V is TRBV7-2 and J is TRBJ2-2, with 7 bases identical to TRBD2. CDR1 and CDR2 from the germline V gene are SGHTA and FQGNSA. The CDR3 consists of 13 residues. J lost 6 bases, V lost 5 bases, and 3 bases had no gene match. The CDR3 DNA is TGTGCCAGCAGCCCTCGGGAGGCCGGGGAGCTGTTTTTT. Translating gives CASSPREAGELFF.

The chain carries TRBV4-1 and TRBJ2-3; D is possibly TRBD2 (6 bases). CDR3 length: 16 amino acids. The germline V and J ends were trimmed by 4 bases and 1 base, with 15 bases remaining between them. Germline V gives CDR1 MGHRA, CDR2 YSYEKL. CDR3 residues: CASSPSPGAGTDTQYF. The CDR3 DNA sequence: TGCGCCAGCAGCCCCTCCCCGGGAGCGGGCACAGATACGCAGTATTTT.

The chain carries TRBV29-1 and TRBJ2-1, with 10 bases matching TRBD1. After removal of 6 bases from V and 4 bases from J, the junction contained 6 bases not matched to a gene. This CDR3 is 14 amino acids long. The germline gives CDR1 SQVTM, CDR2 ANQGSEA. The DNA for the CDR3 is TGCAGCGTACACCGGGACAGGGGTTACAATGAGCAGTTCTTC. This gives the protein CSVHRDRGYNEQFF.

This clonotype was counted at least ten times. This chain joins TRBV6-6 and TRBJ2-5; no reliable D call. CDR1 is MNHNY and CDR2 is SVGAGI in the germline V gene (reference sequence). The CDR3 is 12 residues long. Between the trimmed V and J ends, which lost 8 bases and 0 bases, there was a span of 7 bases. The CDR3: CASRYYQETQYF. DNA for the CDR3: TGTGCCAGCCGCTACTACCAAGAGACCCAGTACTTC.

The gene calls are TRBV15 and TRBJ1-5; D is perhaps TRBD1 (5 bases). The CDR3 loop spans 17 amino acids. Germline CDR1 and CDR2: LNHNV and YYDKDF (reference sequence). Trimming shortened V by 1 base and J by 0 bases, and 13 bases separated the two germline ends. For the CDR3, the DNA is TGTGCCACCAGCAGAGTGAAGGGGCCGGGTAGCAATCAGCCCCAGCATTTT. It encodes CATSRVKGPGSNQPQHF.

This chain links TRBV29-1 with TRBJ1-5, with TRBD1 as a possible D gene (6 bases). From germline, CDR1 is SQVTM and CDR2 ANQGSEA. There are 13 residues in the CDR3. With 4 bases removed from V and 5 bases from J, the gap between germline ends came to 12 bases. Here the CDR3 reads CSVGGHQDQPQHF. In nucleotides, the CDR3 is TGCAGCGTTGGGGGACACCAAGATCAGCCCCAGCATTTT.

Here the CDR3 reads CASSLGAGPYGYTF. For the CDR3, the DNA is TGTGCCAGCAGCTTAGGGGCCGGCCCCTATGGCTACACCTTC. V and J are TRBV7-2 and TRBJ1-2; D is unresolved. This CDR3 comprises 14 residues. From germline, CDR1 is SGHTA and CDR2 FQGNSA. V was pared by 1 base and J by 4 bases, with 10 bases between. Full variable domain (outside the CDR3, taken from reference TRBV7-2 and TRBJ1-2): GAGVSQSPSNKVTEKGKDVELRCDPISGHTALYWYRQSLGQGLEFLIYFQGNSAPDKSGLPSDRFSAERTGGSVSTLTIQRTQQEDSAVYLCASSLGAGPYGYTFGSGTRLTVV.

A few counts support this clonotype. The gene calls are TRBV20-1 and TRBJ1-2, with no clear D. The V end lost 0 bases, the J end lost 2 bases, and 13 bases lay between the germline ends. Germline loops: CDR1 DFQATT, CDR2 SNEGSKA (reference sequence). The CDR3 is 15 amino acids. CDR3 in DNA: TGCAGTGCTAGAGATTCTAGGCCGGGCAACTATGGCTACACCTTC. Residues: CSARDSRPGNYGYTF.

V gene TRBV9 combines with J gene TRBJ2-1, with 10 positions matching TRBD2. The CDR3 extends over 15 amino acids. Germline CDR1 and CDR2: SGDLS and YYNGEE. Trimming took 0 bases from V and 9 from J; bases not matched to a gene: 6. The CDR3 loop reads CASSVVSVAGGEQFF. The CDR3 coding sequence is TGTGCCAGCAGCGTAGTCTCGGTAGCGGGAGGTGAGCAGTTCTTC. Drawing the rest from reference TRBV9 and TRBJ2-1, the complete variable domain is DSGVTQTPKHLITATGQRVTLRCSPRSGDLSVYWYQQSLDQGLQFLIQYYNGEERAKGNILERFSAQQFPDLHSELNLSSLELGDSALYFCASSVVSVAGGEQFFGPGTRLTVL.

This clonotype has a count of ten or more. The rearrangement uses TRBV19 and TRBJ1-6; D uncertain. The germline V gene has CDR1 LNHDA and CDR2 SQIVND (reference sequence). The CDR3 contains 15 residues. Trimming shortened V by 4 bases and J by 7 bases, and 14 bases separated the two germline ends. The DNA of the CDR3 is TGTGCCAGTAGTAGGTTAATATCCGCGAATTCACCCCTCCACTTT. It encodes CASSRLISANSPLHF.

In its sample, this clonotype was seen many times. The chain combines TRBV12-3 or TRBV12-4 with TRBJ1-5; no reliable D call. The CDR3 spans 14 residues. V lost 3 bases and J lost 1, with 7 bases in between. The CDR3 region is CASSFTESNQPQHF. The CDR3 nucleotides read TGTGCCAGCAGTTTTACAGAGAGCAATCAGCCCCAGCATTTT.